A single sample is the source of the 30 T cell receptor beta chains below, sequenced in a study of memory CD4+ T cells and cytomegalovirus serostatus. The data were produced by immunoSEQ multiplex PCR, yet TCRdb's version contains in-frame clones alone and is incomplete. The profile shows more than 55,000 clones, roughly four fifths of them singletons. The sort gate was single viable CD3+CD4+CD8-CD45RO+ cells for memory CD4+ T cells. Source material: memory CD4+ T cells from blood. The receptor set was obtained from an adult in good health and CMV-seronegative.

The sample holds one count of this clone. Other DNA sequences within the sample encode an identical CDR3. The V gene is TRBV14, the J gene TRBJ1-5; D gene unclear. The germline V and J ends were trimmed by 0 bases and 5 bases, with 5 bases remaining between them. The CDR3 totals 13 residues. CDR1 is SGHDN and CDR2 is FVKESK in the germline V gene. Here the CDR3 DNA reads TGTGCCAGCAGCCAAGATCGGGATCAGCCCCAGCATTTT. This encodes CASSQDRDQPQHF.

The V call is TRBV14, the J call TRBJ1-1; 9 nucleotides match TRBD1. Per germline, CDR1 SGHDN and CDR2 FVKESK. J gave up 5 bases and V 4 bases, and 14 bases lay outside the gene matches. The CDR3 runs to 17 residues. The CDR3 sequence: CASSLGMVGQGRTEAFF. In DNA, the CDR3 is TGTGCCAGCAGCCTCGGCATGGTGGGACAGGGTCGAACTGAAGCTTTCTTT.

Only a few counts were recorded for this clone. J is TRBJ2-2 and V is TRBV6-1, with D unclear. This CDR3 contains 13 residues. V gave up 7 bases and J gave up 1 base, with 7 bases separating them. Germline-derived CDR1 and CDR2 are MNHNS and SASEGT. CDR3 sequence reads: CASKPGNTGELFF. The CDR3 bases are TGTGCCAGCAAGCCTGGGAACACCGGGGAGCTGTTTTTT.

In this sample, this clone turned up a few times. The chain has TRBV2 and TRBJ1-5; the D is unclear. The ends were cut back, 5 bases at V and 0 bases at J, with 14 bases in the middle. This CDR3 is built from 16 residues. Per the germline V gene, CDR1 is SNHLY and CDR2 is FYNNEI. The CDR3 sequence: CASSSQAVDSNQPQHF. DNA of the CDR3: TGTGCCAGCAGTTCGCAGGCGGTCGATAGCAATCAGCCCCAGCATTTT. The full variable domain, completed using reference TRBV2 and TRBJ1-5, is EPEVTQTPSHQVTQMGQEVILRCVPISNHLYFYWYRQILGQKVEFLVSFYNNEISEKSEIFDDQFSVERPDGSNFTLKIRSTKLEDSAMYFCASSSQAVDSNQPQHFGDGTRLSIL.

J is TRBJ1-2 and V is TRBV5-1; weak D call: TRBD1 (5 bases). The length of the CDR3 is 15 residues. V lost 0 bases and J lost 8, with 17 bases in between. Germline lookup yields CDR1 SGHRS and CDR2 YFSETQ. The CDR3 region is CASSLDGQQAGGYTF. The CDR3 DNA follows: TGCGCCAGCAGCTTGGACGGACAACAAGCAGGGGGCTACACCTTC.

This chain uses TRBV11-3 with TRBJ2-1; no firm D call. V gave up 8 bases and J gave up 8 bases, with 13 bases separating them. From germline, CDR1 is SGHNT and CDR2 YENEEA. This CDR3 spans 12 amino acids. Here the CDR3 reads CASSSSSYEQFF. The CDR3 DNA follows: TGTGCCAGCTCTTCCAGCTCCTATGAGCAGTTCTTC. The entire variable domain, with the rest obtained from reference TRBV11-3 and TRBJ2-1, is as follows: EAGVVQSPRYKIIEKKQPVAFWCNPISGHNTLYWYLQNLGQGPELLIRYENEEAVDDSQLPKDRFSAERLKGVDSTLKIQPAELGDSAVYLCASSSSSYEQFFGPGTRLTVL.

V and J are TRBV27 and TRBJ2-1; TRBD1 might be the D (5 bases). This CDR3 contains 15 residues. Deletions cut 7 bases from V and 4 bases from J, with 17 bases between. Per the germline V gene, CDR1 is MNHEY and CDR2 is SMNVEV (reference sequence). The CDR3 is CASKVPGRAYNEQFF. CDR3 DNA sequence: TGTGCCAGCAAAGTTCCAGGCAGGGCTTACAATGAGCAGTTCTTC.

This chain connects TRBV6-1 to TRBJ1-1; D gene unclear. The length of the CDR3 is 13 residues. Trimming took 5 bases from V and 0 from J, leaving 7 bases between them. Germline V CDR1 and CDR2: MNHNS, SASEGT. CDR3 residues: CASSTKVNTEAFF. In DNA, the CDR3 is TGTGCCAGCAGTACGAAAGTGAACACTGAAGCTTTCTTT.

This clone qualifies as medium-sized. The CDR3 nucleotides are TGCGCCAGCAGCCAAGTCAACCTAATTAGCACAGATACGCAGTATTTT. Encoded protein: CASSQVNLISTDTQYF. This rearrangement joins TRBV4-1 to TRBJ2-3; unclear D gene. This CDR3 contains 16 residues. V shed 1 base and J shed 0 bases, with 11 bases lying between them. Germline CDR1 is MGHRA and CDR2 is YSYEKL.

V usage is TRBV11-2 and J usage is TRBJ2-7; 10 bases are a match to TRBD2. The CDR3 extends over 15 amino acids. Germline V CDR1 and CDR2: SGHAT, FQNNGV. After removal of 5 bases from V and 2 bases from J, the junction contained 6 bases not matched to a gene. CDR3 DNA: TGTGCCAGCAGCAACGGGCTAGCGGGGGCCTACGAGCAGTACTTC. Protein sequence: CASSNGLAGAYEQYF.

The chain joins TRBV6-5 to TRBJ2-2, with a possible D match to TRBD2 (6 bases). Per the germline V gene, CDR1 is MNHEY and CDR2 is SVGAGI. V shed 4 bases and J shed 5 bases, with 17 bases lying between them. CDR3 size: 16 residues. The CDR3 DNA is TGTGCCAGCAGTTCAGCGGGTACCTTAGGAACCGGGGAGCTGTTTTTT. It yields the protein CASSSAGTLGTGELFF.

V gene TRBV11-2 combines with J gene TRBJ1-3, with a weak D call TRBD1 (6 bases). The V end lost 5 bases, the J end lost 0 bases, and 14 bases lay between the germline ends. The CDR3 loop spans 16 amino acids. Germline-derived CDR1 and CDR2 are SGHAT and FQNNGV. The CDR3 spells CASSPGQTSSGNTIYF. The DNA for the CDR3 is TGTGCCAGCAGCCCCGGACAGACGAGCTCTGGAAACACCATATATTTT.

The CDR3 sequence is CASSMFTVGQEGYTF. The CDR3 DNA sequence: TGTGCCAGTAGTATGTTTACAGTGGGACAGGAAGGCTACACCTTC. The chain recombines TRBV19 with TRBJ1-2, with 8 bases identical to TRBD1. With 3 bases clipped from V and 8 bases from J, the junction kept 11 bases outside the gene matches. The CDR3 runs 15 residues. Germline values: CDR1 LNHDA, CDR2 SQIVND (reference sequence). Using reference TRBV19 and TRBJ1-2 for the parts outside the CDR3, the full variable domain is DGGITQSPKYLFRKEGQNVTLSCEQNLNHDAMYWYRQDPGQGLRLIYYSQIVNDFQKGDIAEGYSVSREKKESFPLTVTSAQKNPTAFYLCASSMFTVGQEGYTFGSGTRLTVV.

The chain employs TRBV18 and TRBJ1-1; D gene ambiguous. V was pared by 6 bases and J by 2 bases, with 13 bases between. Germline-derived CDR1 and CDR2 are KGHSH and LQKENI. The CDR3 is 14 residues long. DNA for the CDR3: TGTGCCAGCTCCCTATCCCGGGGAAACACTGAAGCTTTCTTT. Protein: CASSLSRGNTEAFF.

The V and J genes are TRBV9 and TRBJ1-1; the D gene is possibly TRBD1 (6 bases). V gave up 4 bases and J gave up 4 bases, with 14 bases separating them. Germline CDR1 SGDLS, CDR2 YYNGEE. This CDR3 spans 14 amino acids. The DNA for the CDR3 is TGTGCCAGCAGCTCCGAGGGGGGGAGCACTGAAGCTTTCTTT. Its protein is CASSSEGGSTEAFF.

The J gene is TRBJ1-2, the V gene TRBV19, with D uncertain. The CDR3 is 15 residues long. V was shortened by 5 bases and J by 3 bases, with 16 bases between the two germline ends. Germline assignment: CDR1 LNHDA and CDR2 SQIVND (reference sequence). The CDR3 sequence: CASSRIGVRDYGYTF. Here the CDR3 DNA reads TGTGCCAGTAGTCGCATTGGGGTTCGTGACTATGGCTACACCTTC.

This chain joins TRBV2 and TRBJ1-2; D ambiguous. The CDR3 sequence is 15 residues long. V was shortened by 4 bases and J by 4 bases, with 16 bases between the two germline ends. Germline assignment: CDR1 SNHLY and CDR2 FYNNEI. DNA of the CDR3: TGTGCCAGCAGTGTAGAGAACAGTAACTCCTATGGCTACACCTTC. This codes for CASSVENSNSYGYTF.

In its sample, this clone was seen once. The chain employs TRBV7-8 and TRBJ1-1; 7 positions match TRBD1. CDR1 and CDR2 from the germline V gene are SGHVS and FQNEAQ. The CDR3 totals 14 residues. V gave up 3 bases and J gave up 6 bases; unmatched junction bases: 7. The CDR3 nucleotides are TGTGCCAGCAGCTTTGCTACAGGGGCCCCTGAAGCTTTCTTT. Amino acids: CASSFATGAPEAFF. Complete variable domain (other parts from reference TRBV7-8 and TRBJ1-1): GAGVSQSPRYKVAKRGQDVALRCDPISGHVSLFWYQQALGQGPEFLTYFQNEAQLDKSGLPSDRFFAERPEGSVSTLKIQRTQQEDSAVYLCASSFATGAPEAFFGQGTRLTVV.

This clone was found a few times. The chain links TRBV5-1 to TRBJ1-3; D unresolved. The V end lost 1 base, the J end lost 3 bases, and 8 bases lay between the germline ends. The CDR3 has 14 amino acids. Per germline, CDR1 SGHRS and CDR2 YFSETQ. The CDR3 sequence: CASSLSPGGNTIYF. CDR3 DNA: TGCGCCAGCAGCTTGTCTCCGGGTGGAAACACCATATATTTT.

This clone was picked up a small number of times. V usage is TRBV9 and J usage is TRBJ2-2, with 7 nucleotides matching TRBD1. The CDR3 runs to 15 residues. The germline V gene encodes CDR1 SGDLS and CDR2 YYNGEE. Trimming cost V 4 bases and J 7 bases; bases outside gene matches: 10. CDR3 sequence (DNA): TGTGCCAGCAGCATCTCGACAGGGTCCAGCGGGGAGCTGTTTTTT. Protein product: CASSISTGSSGELFF.

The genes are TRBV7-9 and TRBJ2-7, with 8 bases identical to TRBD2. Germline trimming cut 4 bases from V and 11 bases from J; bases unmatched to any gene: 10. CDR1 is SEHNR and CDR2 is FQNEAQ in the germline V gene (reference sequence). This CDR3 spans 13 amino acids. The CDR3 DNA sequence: TGTGCCAGCAGCTCCGGACTAGCAGGCCCGAAGTACTTC. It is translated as CASSSGLAGPKYF. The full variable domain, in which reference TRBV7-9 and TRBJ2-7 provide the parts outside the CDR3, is DTGVSQNPRHKITKRGQNVTFRCDPISEHNRLYWYRQTLGQGPEFLTYFQNEAQLEKSRLLSDRFSAERPKGSFSTLEIQRTEQGDSAMYLCASSSGLAGPKYFGPGTRLTVT.

The CDR3 spells CASSLGSGAGGLVTDTQYF. The CDR3 DNA reads TGCGCCAGCAGCTTGGGTAGTGGAGCGGGGGGGCTGGTCACAGATACGCAGTATTTT. The chain links TRBV5-1 to TRBJ2-3, with TRBD2 matching over 10 bases. Germline CDR1 and CDR2: SGHRS and YFSETQ. The CDR3 sequence is 19 residues long. The V segment lost 0 bases and the J segment 2 bases; nucleotides outside the gene matches: 12.

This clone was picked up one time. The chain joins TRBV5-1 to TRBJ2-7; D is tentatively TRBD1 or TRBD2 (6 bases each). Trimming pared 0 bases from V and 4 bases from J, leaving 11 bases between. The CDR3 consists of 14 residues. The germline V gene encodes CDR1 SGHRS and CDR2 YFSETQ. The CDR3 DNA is TGCGCCAGCAGCTTGGAGGGGGGAAAGTACGAGCAGTACTTC. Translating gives CASSLEGGKYEQYF. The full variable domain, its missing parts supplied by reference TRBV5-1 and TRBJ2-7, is KAGVTQTPRYLIKTRGQQVTLSCSPISGHRSVSWYQQTPGQGLQFLFEYFSETQRNKGNFPGRFSGRQFSNSRSEMNVSTLELGDSALYLCASSLEGGKYEQYFGPGTRLTVT.

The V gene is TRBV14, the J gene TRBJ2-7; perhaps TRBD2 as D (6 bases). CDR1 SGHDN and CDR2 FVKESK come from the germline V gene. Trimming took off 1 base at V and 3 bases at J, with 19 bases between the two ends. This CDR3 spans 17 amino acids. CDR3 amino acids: CASSQGPWGGVLYEQYF. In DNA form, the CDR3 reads TGTGCCAGCAGCCAAGGACCCTGGGGCGGGGTGCTCTACGAGCAGTACTTC.

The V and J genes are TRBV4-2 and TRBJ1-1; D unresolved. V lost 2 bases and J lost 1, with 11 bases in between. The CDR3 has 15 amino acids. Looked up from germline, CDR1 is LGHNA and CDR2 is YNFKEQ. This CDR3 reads CASSQTPQRNTEAFF. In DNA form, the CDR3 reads TGTGCCAGCAGCCAAACCCCCCAGAGGAACACTGAAGCTTTCTTT.

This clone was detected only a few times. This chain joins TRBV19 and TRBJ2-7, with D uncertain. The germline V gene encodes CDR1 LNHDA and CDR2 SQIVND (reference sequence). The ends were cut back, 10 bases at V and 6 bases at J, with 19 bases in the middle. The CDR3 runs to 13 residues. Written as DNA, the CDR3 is TGTGCCACCCAGGCCGGGCTTGGGGTCGAGCAGTACTTC. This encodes CATQAGLGVEQYF.

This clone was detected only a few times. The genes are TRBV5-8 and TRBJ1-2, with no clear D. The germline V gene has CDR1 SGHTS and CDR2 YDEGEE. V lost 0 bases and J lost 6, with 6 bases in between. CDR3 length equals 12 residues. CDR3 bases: TGTGCCAGCAGCTTGGAGGTTCATGGCTACACCTTC. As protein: CASSLEVHGYTF.

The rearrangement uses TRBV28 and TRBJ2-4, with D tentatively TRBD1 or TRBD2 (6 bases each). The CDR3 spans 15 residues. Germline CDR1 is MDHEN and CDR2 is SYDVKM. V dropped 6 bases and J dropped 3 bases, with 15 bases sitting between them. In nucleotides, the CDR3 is TGTGCCAGCAGCCTCGGGGGACACGGCAAAAACATTCAGTACTTC. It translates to CASSLGGHGKNIQYF.

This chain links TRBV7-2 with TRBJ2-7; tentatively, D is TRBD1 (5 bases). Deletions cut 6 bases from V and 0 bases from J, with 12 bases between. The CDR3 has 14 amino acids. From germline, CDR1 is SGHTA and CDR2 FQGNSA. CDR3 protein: CASRGQPTSYEQYF. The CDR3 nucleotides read TGTGCCAGCAGGGGGCAGCCCACCTCCTACGAGCAGTACTTC. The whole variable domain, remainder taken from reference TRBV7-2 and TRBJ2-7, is GAGVSQSPSNKVTEKGKDVELRCDPISGHTALYWYRQSLGQGLEFLIYFQGNSAPDKSGLPSDRFSAERTGGSVSTLTIQRTQQEDSAVYLCASRGQPTSYEQYFGPGTRLTVT.

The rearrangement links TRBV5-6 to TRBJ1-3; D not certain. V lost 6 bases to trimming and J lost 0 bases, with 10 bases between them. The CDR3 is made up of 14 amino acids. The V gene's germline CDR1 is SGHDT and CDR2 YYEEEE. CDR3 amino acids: CASNDPRSGNTIYF. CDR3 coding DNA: TGTGCCAGCAACGACCCACGCTCTGGAAACACCATATATTTT.